The sequence of this T cell receptor (beta chain) was determined in a study of vaccination and CD4 T cells after COVID-19. Turning to the study itself: Convalescent patients gave post-COVID blood a median about 100 days post-diagnosis, range 35 to 161.

The Oncomine TCR Beta short-read assay sequenced DNA from cultured CD4+ T cells. Via MiXCR, TCRdb re-called the PCR reads, giving one row per CDR3 protein. The sample lists tens of thousands of distinct CDR3 sequences; under 55% were seen once. On this clonotype: Its specificity is not known.

The CDR3 contains 14 residues. J lost 6 bases, V lost 6 bases, and 8 bases had no gene match. Germline V lookup: CDR1 DFQATT, CDR2 SNEGSKA (reference sequence). The sample's treatment: 10-day PBMC culture with coronavirus spike peptide pools or control peptides (ViraFEST assay). IL-2 at 9.5 to 10 IU/ml and peptide pools at roughly 10 ug/ml were added to PBMCs cultured at about 2.2 million per well. Sequencing input: CD4+ T cells from blood, cultured in vitro. This TCR came from a human donor who had recovered from COVID-19. V usage is TRBV20-1 and J usage is TRBJ2-7; 13 bases are shared with TRBD2. The CDR3 loop is CSAPTSGRRGEQYF. The CDR3 nucleotides are TGCAGTGCGCCGACTAGCGGGAGGAGAGGCGAGCAGTACTTC.